Shown below are 20 T cell receptor beta chains from a single sample sequenced in a study of OX40 agonist ivuxolimab in advanced cancers. The data were produced by immunoSEQ multiplex PCR, yet TCRdb's version contains in-frame clones alone and is incomplete. In the table there are around 70,000 clones, 70% to 90% of which are singletons. Specimen: CD4+ or CD8+ T cells sorted from blood, collected in a trial of the OX40 agonist ivuxolimab. Receptors were obtained from an adult with an advanced solid tumor such as melanoma, head and neck, liver or kidney cancer.

The chain links TRBV9 to TRBJ2-5, with D tentatively TRBD2 (7 bases). The germline V gene has CDR1 SGDLS and CDR2 YYNGEE. This CDR3 spans 16 amino acids. V was trimmed by 2 bases and J by 4 bases, leaving 18 bases between them. This chain's CDR3 is CASSVLGGGQGETQYF. The CDR3 region has the DNA TGTGCCAGCAGCGTTCTAGGGGGGGGACAAGGAGAGACCCAGTACTTC.

This chain links TRBV11-2 with TRBJ2-7; a weak D match, TRBD1 (6 bases). Germline V gene sequence: CDR1 SGHAT, CDR2 FQNNGV. Trimming shortened V by 8 bases and J by 3 bases, and 14 bases separated the two germline ends. CDR3 size: 13 residues. CDR3 sequence: CASGSGQHYEQYV. The CDR3 DNA is TGTGCCAGCGGTTCTGGACAGCACTACGAGCAGTACGTC.

The genes are TRBV6-5 and TRBJ2-7; D not certain. V shed 5 bases and J shed 6 bases, with 8 bases lying between them. The CDR3 sequence is 11 residues long. The germline V gene encodes CDR1 MNHEY and CDR2 SVGAGI. The CDR3 protein is CASSLGFEQYF. CDR3 in DNA: TGTGCCAGCAGTCTCGGTTTCGAGCAGTACTTC.

This clone was found once. The chain has TRBV11-2 and TRBJ2-7, with D possibly being TRBD1 or TRBD2 (6 bases each). The CDR3 sequence is 15 residues long. The germline gives CDR1 SGHAT, CDR2 FQNNGV. V shed 3 bases and J shed 6 bases, with 18 bases lying between them. The CDR3 protein is CASSFVGGLPLEQYF. The CDR3 DNA is TGTGCCAGCAGCTTTGTTGGGGGGCTCCCGCTCGAGCAGTACTTC.

V is TRBV5-1 and J is TRBJ2-2; TRBD2 matches at 8 bases. CDR1 SGHRS and CDR2 YFSETQ come from the germline V gene. The junction had 11 bases not matched to a gene; V was cut back by 4 bases and J by 6 bases. This CDR3 region has 16 residues. Here the CDR3 reads CASSPPGLGVSGELFF. The DNA for the CDR3 is TGCGCCAGCAGCCCGCCGGGACTAGGGGTATCCGGGGAGCTGTTTTTT.

The chain uses TRBV23-1 and TRBJ1-3, with D tentatively TRBD1 (5 bases). TRBV23-1 belongs to the ORF category, with a function that is uncertain. Trimming removed 7 bases at V and 2 bases at J, with 18 bases between. The CDR3 covers 16 residues. CDR3 sequence (DNA): TGCGCCAGCATAAAATCGGGGCACTCCCCTGGAAACACCATATATTTT. Its protein is CASIKSGHSPGNTIYF.

The rearrangement joins TRBV13 to TRBJ2-7; 10 bases line up with TRBD2. CDR1 is PRHDT and CDR2 is FYEKMQ in the germline V gene (reference sequence). The V segment lost 5 bases and the J segment 4 bases; nucleotides outside the gene matches: 8. This CDR3 region has 15 residues. The CDR3 loop is CASSLGGLAEYEQYV. As DNA, the CDR3 is TGTGCCAGCAGCCTCGGAGGACTAGCGGAATACGAGCAGTACGTC.

This clone has a single count. The chain has TRBV28 and TRBJ2-4; 9 bases fit TRBD1. Unmatched junction bases numbered 7, after V lost 2 bases and J lost 11 bases. The V gene's germline CDR1 is MDHEN and CDR2 SYDVKM. CDR3 length equals 14 residues. The CDR3 sequence: CASSLPDRGWVQYF. CDR3 nucleotide sequence: TGTGCCAGCAGTTTACCGGACAGGGGATGGGTTCAGTACTTC.

CDR3 sequence reads: CASSYGTGGEEGGYTF. Written as DNA, the CDR3 is TGTGCCAGCAGTTACGGGACAGGGGGCGAAGAAGGCGGCTACACCTTC. The chain is built from TRBV6-5 and TRBJ1-2; 12 nucleotides match TRBD1. The ends lost 2 bases at V and 8 bases at J; junction bases unmatched: 9. There are 16 residues in the CDR3. Germline CDR1 reads MNHEY; CDR2 reads SVGAGI.

The table lists this clone with a count of one. This sequence joins TRBV5-1 and TRBJ1-4; possibly TRBD1 for D (5 bases). Germline V gene lookup returns CDR1 SGHRS and CDR2 YFSETQ. Trimming stripped 2 bases from V and 7 bases from J, with 15 bases between. The CDR3 extends over 15 amino acids. The CDR3: CASSLVGARGEKLFF. CDR3 nucleotide sequence: TGCGCCAGCAGCTTAGTAGGGGCCCGGGGTGAAAAACTGTTTTTT.

The chain couples TRBV6-5 to TRBJ1-4; D is ambiguous. The CDR3 runs 14 residues. V lost 6 bases to trimming and J lost 3 bases, with 11 bases between them. Looked up from germline, CDR1 is MNHEY and CDR2 is SVGAGI. The CDR3 DNA sequence: TGTGCCAGCAGCCCTACCCAACCTAATGAAAAACTGTTTTTT. This sequence encodes CASSPTQPNEKLFF.

J is TRBJ2-2 and V is TRBV5-1, with TRBD2 matching 9 bases. Germline-derived CDR1 and CDR2 are SGHRS and YFSETQ. J lost 1 base, V lost 1 base, and 5 bases had no gene match. There are 17 residues in the CDR3. The CDR3: CASSLYDSGGNTGELFF. The CDR3 DNA follows: TGCGCCAGCAGCTTGTACGATAGCGGGGGGAACACCGGGGAGCTGTTTTTT.

The CDR3 DNA reads TGTGCCAGCAGCCTCGGGGGGACGGGTGAAAAACTGTTTTTT. Protein product: CASSLGGTGEKLFF. The chain recombines TRBV5-4 with TRBJ1-4; D may be TRBD1 (5 bases). The V gene lost 4 bases and the J gene lost 7 bases, with 14 bases spanning the gap. Germline V gives CDR1 SGHNT, CDR2 YYREEE (reference sequence). This CDR3 spans 14 amino acids.

In this sample, this clone turned up once. The chain combines TRBV15 with TRBJ2-3, with TRBD1 matching over 8 bases. Germline trimming cut 0 bases from V and 3 bases from J; bases unmatched to any gene: 8. Germline V gene data show CDR1 as LNHNV and CDR2 as YYDKDF (reference sequence). The CDR3 has 17 residues. Written as DNA, the CDR3 is TGTGCCACCAGCAGAGACGAAACAGGGGGTGTGACAGATACGCAGTATTTT. Its protein is CATSRDETGGVTDTQYF. The complete variable domain, with remaining parts taken from reference TRBV15 and TRBJ2-3, reads DAMVIQNPRYQVTQFGKPVTLSCSQTLNHNVMYWYQQKSSQAPKLLFHYYDKDFNNEADTPDNFQSRRPNTSFCFLDIRSPGLGDTAMYLCATSRDETGGVTDTQYFGPGTRLTVL.

The chain recombines TRBV16 with TRBJ2-1, with TRBD1 identical over 9 bases. The length of the CDR3 is 15 residues. Germline trimming cut 4 bases from V and 3 bases from J; bases unmatched to any gene: 4. The V gene's germline CDR1 is KGHSY and CDR2 FQNENV. The CDR3 DNA is TGTGCCAGCAGCCGCGGGACAGGGTTCTACAATGAGCAGTTCTTC. Protein: CASSRGTGFYNEQFF.

The chain has TRBV7-2 and TRBJ2-5; a possible D gene is TRBD2 (9 bases). CDR3 length equals 15 residues. Trimming left V 4 bases short and J 5 bases short, with 17 bases between. Looked up from germline, CDR1 is SGHTA and CDR2 is FQGNSA. This CDR3 is CASSSGGTSGETQYF. The CDR3 bases are TGTGCCAGCAGCTCAGGGGGCACTAGCGGGGAGACCCAGTACTTC.

This clone appeared a few times. The chain is built from TRBV10-3 and TRBJ1-5, with 7 bases identical to TRBD1. The CDR3 is 14 residues long. Looked up from germline, CDR1 is ENHRY and CDR2 is SYGVKD. V shed 5 bases, J shed 7 bases, and the junction held 8 bases outside the gene matches. The CDR3 sequence is CAISTGSRGQPQHF. CDR3 in DNA: TGTGCCATCAGTACAGGCTCCAGGGGGCAGCCCCAGCATTTT.

The chain recombines TRBV30 with TRBJ2-1, with D perhaps given as TRBD1 or TRBD2 (5 bases each). Germline V gene data show CDR1 as GTSNPN and CDR2 as SVGIG (reference sequence). The CDR3 loop spans 13 amino acids. V lost 2 bases and J lost 4, with 9 bases in between. The CDR3 nucleotides read TGTGCCTGGAGTTGGGGGACGTACAATGAGCAGTTCTTC. Protein sequence: CAWSWGTYNEQFF.

This clone was detected only once. The CDR3 loop is CASSLNTDTQYF. Written as DNA, the CDR3 is TGTGCCAGCAGCCTAAACACAGATACGCAGTATTTT. The chain has TRBV9 and TRBJ2-3; the D is unclear. The CDR3 is made up of 12 amino acids. Germline CDR1 SGDLS, CDR2 YYNGEE. V lost 4 bases to trimming and J lost 2 bases, with 5 bases between them.

The chain couples TRBV7-2 to TRBJ2-5; no definite D call. The CDR3 contains 12 residues. V lost 1 base and J lost 5, with 5 bases in between. Germline CDR1 is SGHTA and CDR2 is FQGNSA. CDR3 DNA sequence: TGTGCCAGCAGCTTAGTTGGTGAGACCCAGTACTTC. Protein: CASSLVGETQYF. The full variable domain, in which reference TRBV7-2 and TRBJ2-5 provide the parts outside the CDR3, is GAGVSQSPSNKVTEKGKDVELRCDPISGHTALYWYRQSLGQGLEFLIYFQGNSAPDKSGLPSDRFSAERTGGSVSTLTIQRTQQEDSAVYLCASSLVGETQYFGPGTRLLVL.